This passage covers 29 T cell receptor beta chains from one sample sequenced in a study of CD8+ T cells in alopecia areata. It was cDNA, reverse transcribed from extracted RNA, that served as the sequencing template. Here immunoSEQ multiplex PCR was the method, and the copy in TCRdb shows in-frame clones only, minus some. The sample consists of hundreds of thousands of clones, about 60% of them appearing once. The sample's treatment: oral pan-JAK inhibitor, 5-10 mg twice daily. The sequencing used CD4+ T cells sorted from blood, collected at week 52, from a patient treated with tofacitinib. These receptors all come from a human donor with alopecia areata.

V usage is TRBV6-1 and J usage is TRBJ2-7, with D possibly TRBD1 on 6 matching bases. This CDR3 has 15 residues. With 6 bases removed from V and 3 bases from J, the gap between germline ends came to 18 bases. Germline V gene data show CDR1 as MNHNS and CDR2 as SASEGT. The CDR3 sequence is CASRQTAGAVYEQYF. The CDR3 bases are TGTGCCAGCAGGCAAACGGCAGGGGCAGTCTACGAGCAGTACTTC.

The V call is TRBV29-1, the J call TRBJ1-1; 7 positions match TRBD1. J lost 5 bases, V lost 8 bases, and 11 bases had no gene match. The CDR3 sequence is 13 residues long. The germline V gene has CDR1 SQVTM and CDR2 ANQGSEA. The CDR3 region is CSFSRQGVTEAFF. The DNA for the CDR3 is TGCAGCTTCTCAAGACAGGGTGTAACTGAAGCTTTCTTT.

The chain joins TRBV13 to TRBJ2-7; 13 bases map to TRBD2. J was trimmed by 2 bases and V by 1 base; bases with no gene match: 2. The CDR3 has 16 amino acids. From germline, CDR1 is PRHDT and CDR2 FYEKMQ (reference sequence). CDR3 residues: CASSLAGTSGTYEQYF. CDR3 nucleotide sequence: TGTGCCAGCAGCTTAGCCGGGACTAGCGGGACCTACGAGCAGTACTTC.

The chain combines TRBV5-6 with TRBJ1-6; D perhaps matches TRBD1 (6 bases). Germline V gene lookup returns CDR1 SGHDT and CDR2 YYEEEE. The CDR3 covers 14 residues. V gave up 2 bases and J gave up 7 bases, with 10 bases separating them. CDR3: CASSLAGANSPLHF. The CDR3 DNA is TGTGCCAGCAGCTTAGCAGGGGCGAATTCACCCCTCCACTTT.

This chain links TRBV5-1 with TRBJ1-5, with a tentative D call TRBD1 (6 bases). CDR1 is SGHRS, CDR2 YFSETQ, per germline. Trimming took off 5 bases at V and 4 bases at J, with 10 bases between the two ends. The CDR3 totals 13 residues. CDR3 nucleotides: TGCGCCAGCAGACAGGGCCCTAATCAGCCCCAGCATTTT. Translated: CASRQGPNQPQHF.

The chain has TRBV30 and TRBJ1-1; unclear D gene. The V gene lost 2 bases and the J gene lost 2 bases, with 6 bases spanning the gap. The CDR3 length is 12 residues. Germline assignment: CDR1 GTSNPN and CDR2 SVGIG (reference sequence). CDR3 nucleotide sequence: TGTGCCTGGAGTTTAGGCAACACTGAAGCTTTCTTT. Its translation is CAWSLGNTEAFF.

Of note for this clone: One junction end disagrees with the germline gene, perhaps due to a read error. The chain is built from TRBV30 and TRBJ1-2; no reliable D call. This CDR3 comprises 13 residues. In germline, CDR1 is GTSNPN, CDR2 SVGIG (reference sequence). The CDR3 here is CARSVGSTGGYTF. The CDR3, as DNA: TGTGCCCGGAGTGTTGGTAGTACCGGGGGCTACACCTTC. The entire variable domain, with the rest obtained from reference TRBV30 and TRBJ1-2, is as follows: SQTIHQWPATLVQPVGSPLSLECTVEGTSNPNLYWYRQAAGRGLQLLFYSVGIGQISSEVPQNLSASRPQDRQFILSSKKLLLSDSGFYLCARSVGSTGGYTFGSGTRLTVV.

The V gene is TRBV9, the J gene TRBJ2-5; TRBD1 matches 7 bases. The junction had 7 bases not matched to a gene; V was cut back by 0 bases and J by 2 bases. The CDR3 covers 16 residues. Per the germline V gene, CDR1 is SGDLS and CDR2 is YYNGEE. CDR3 amino acids: CASSVAERGHQETQYF. The CDR3 DNA reads as TGTGCCAGCAGCGTAGCCGAGAGGGGGCATCAAGAGACCCAGTACTTC.

The V call is TRBV6-5, the J call TRBJ2-5; D ambiguous. The CDR3 length is 12 residues. V was clipped by 6 bases and J by 4 bases, with 9 bases between them. The germline gives CDR1 MNHEY, CDR2 SVGAGI. As DNA, the CDR3 is TGTGCCAGCAGCGGGCAGCGAGAGACCCAGTACTTC. This gives the protein CASSGQRETQYF.

The chain carries TRBV5-4 and TRBJ2-3; D is ambiguous. The CDR3 sequence is 15 residues long. The germline gives CDR1 SGHNT, CDR2 YYREEE (reference sequence). Trimming left V 0 bases short and J 0 bases short, with 8 bases between. CDR3 residues: CASSLAVGSTDTQYF. The DNA for the CDR3 is TGTGCCAGCAGCTTGGCGGTTGGTAGCACAGATACGCAGTATTTT.

The table lists this clone with a few counts. The chain employs TRBV5-1 and TRBJ2-1; a weak D match, TRBD2 (6 bases). The V gene lost 4 bases and the J gene lost 0 bases, with 11 bases spanning the gap. Looked up from germline, CDR1 is SGHRS and CDR2 is YFSETQ. The CDR3 runs 15 residues. The CDR3: CASSRDGSSYNEQFF. The CDR3 DNA reads as TGCGCCAGCAGCAGGGACGGGAGCTCCTACAATGAGCAGTTCTTC.

The gene calls are TRBV13 and TRBJ2-7; 10 nucleotides align to TRBD1. The CDR3 loop spans 14 amino acids. Germline V gene sequence: CDR1 PRHDT, CDR2 FYEKMQ (reference sequence). V dropped 2 bases and J dropped 8; count of bases not matched to a gene: 6. This CDR3 reads CASSLSGQGDKQYF. CDR3 sequence (DNA): TGTGCCAGCAGCTTAAGCGGACAGGGGGACAAGCAGTACTTC.

The J gene is TRBJ1-3, the V gene TRBV30; tentative D call: TRBD1 (6 bases). This CDR3 has 13 residues. Germline assignment: CDR1 GTSNPN and CDR2 SVGIG (reference sequence). V gave up 3 bases and J gave up 4 bases, with 10 bases separating them. In DNA form, the CDR3 reads TGTGCCTGGAGCGGACAGCGCGGAAACACCATATATTTT. As protein: CAWSGQRGNTIYF.

The chain links TRBV5-1 to TRBJ1-4; the D is unclear. Per the germline V gene, CDR1 is SGHRS and CDR2 is YFSETQ. V lost 0 bases to trimming and J lost 4 bases, with 7 bases between them. CDR3 length equals 14 residues. CDR3 sequence reads: CASSLAGNNEKLFF. DNA of the CDR3: TGCGCCAGCAGCTTGGCGGGGAATAATGAAAAACTGTTTTTT.

The chain joins TRBV5-4 to TRBJ1-4; D not resolved. This CDR3 has 13 residues. CDR1 SGHNT and CDR2 YYREEE come from the germline V gene (reference sequence). Deletions cut 4 bases from V and 9 bases from J, with 13 bases between. The CDR3 region is CASSPEAQQKLFF. CDR3 DNA sequence: TGTGCCAGCAGCCCGGAGGCTCAGCAAAAACTGTTTTTT.

The rearrangement joins TRBV7-2 to TRBJ1-1, with D possibly TRBD1 on 6 matching bases. Trimming cost V 1 base and J 9 bases, with 9 bases left between them. This CDR3 is built from 12 residues. CDR1 and CDR2 from the germline V gene are SGHTA and FQGNSA. As DNA, the CDR3 is TGTGCCAGCAGCTTAGATGGGACAAAAGCTTTCTTT. Translation gives CASSLDGTKAFF.

The rearrangement joins TRBV6-5 to TRBJ2-4; possibly TRBD1 or TRBD2 for D (5 bases each). The CDR3 consists of 16 residues. Trimming shortened V by 4 bases and J by 1 base, and 14 bases separated the two germline ends. CDR1 and CDR2 from the germline V gene are MNHEY and SVGAGI. The CDR3 spells CASSSGRSLAKNIQYF. The CDR3 DNA reads TGTGCCAGCAGTTCGGGGCGGAGCTTGGCCAAAAACATTCAGTACTTC.

This clone was observed a few times. This rearrangement joins TRBV15 to TRBJ2-5; 9 bases line up with TRBD2. Trimming took 2 bases from V and 5 from J; bases not matched to a gene: 3. Germline values: CDR1 LNHNV, CDR2 YYDKDF (reference sequence). CDR3 length: 14 amino acids. The CDR3 here is CATSRPGLAETQYF. As DNA, the CDR3 is TGTGCCACCAGCAGACCAGGACTAGCGGAGACCCAGTACTTC. Based on the CDR3 plus reference TRBV15 and TRBJ2-5, the full variable domain is DAMVIQNPRYQVTQFGKPVTLSCSQTLNHNVMYWYQQKSSQAPKLLFHYYDKDFNNEADTPDNFQSRRPNTSFCFLDIRSPGLGDTAMYLCATSRPGLAETQYFGPGTRLLVL.

This clone came up once. The gene calls are TRBV29-1 and TRBJ1-4; perhaps TRBD1 as D (6 bases). This CDR3 is built from 12 residues. Germline CDR1 and CDR2: SQVTM and ANQGSEA. The V gene lost 6 bases and the J gene lost 8 bases, with 13 bases spanning the gap. DNA for the CDR3: TGCAGCGTACAGGGAGGCGACGAAAAACTGTTTTTT. This encodes CSVQGGDEKLFF. Full variable domain (missing parts from reference TRBV29-1 and TRBJ1-4): SAVISQKPSRDICQRGTSLTIQCQVDSQVTMMFWYRQQPGQSLTLIATANQGSEATYESGFVIDKFPISRPNLTFSTLTVSNMSPEDSSIYLCSVQGGDEKLFFGSGTQLSVL.

This chain links TRBV29-1 with TRBJ2-2; no firm D call. Trimming took 4 bases from V and 6 from J, leaving 21 bases between them. Germline V gene lookup returns CDR1 SQVTM and CDR2 ANQGSEA. The CDR3 contains 16 residues. The CDR3 nucleotides are TGCAGCGTTGTTTCAAGCCGACCGACAAGTCCCGGGGAGCTGTTTTTT. Amino acid sequence: CSVVSSRPTSPGELFF.

This clone has only a few counts. The V call is TRBV30, the J call TRBJ1-1, with unresolved D. In germline, CDR1 is GTSNPN, CDR2 SVGIG (reference sequence). Trimming took 4 bases from V and 2 from J, leaving 8 bases between them. The CDR3 extends over 12 amino acids. The CDR3 here is CAWIAINTEAFF. CDR3 in DNA: TGTGCCTGGATCGCCATAAACACTGAAGCTTTCTTT.

CDR3 residues: CAWSWTSGVGDTQYF. The CDR3 nucleotides read TGTGCCTGGAGTTGGACTAGCGGGGTAGGGGATACGCAGTATTTT. The J gene is TRBJ2-3, the V gene TRBV30; 12 nucleotides match TRBD2. Trimming at V came to 2 bases and at J to 6 bases, leaving 6 bases not matched to a gene. Germline V gives CDR1 GTSNPN, CDR2 SVGIG (reference sequence). The CDR3 loop spans 15 amino acids.

The chain uses TRBV18 and TRBJ2-7; possibly TRBD2 for D (6 bases). From germline, CDR1 is KGHSH and CDR2 LQKENI. The CDR3 contains 16 residues. V was clipped by 3 bases and J by 3 bases, with 18 bases between them. CDR3 residues: CASSPGGGHSGYEQYF. As DNA, the CDR3 is TGTGCCAGCTCACCTGGGGGAGGCCACAGCGGCTACGAGCAGTACTTC.

Worth noting for this clone: Within the sample, other DNA sequences also encode this same CDR3. The chain recombines TRBV4-3 with TRBJ1-2; TRBD1 is a possible D gene (5 bases). With 0 bases removed from V and 0 bases from J, the gap between germline ends came to 8 bases. Germline V CDR1 and CDR2: LGHNA, YSLEER. The CDR3 covers 15 residues. In DNA form, the CDR3 reads TGCGCCAGCAGCCAAGAATCGGGGGCTAACTATGGCTACACCTTC. This encodes CASSQESGANYGYTF.

This clone was recorded a few times. This rearrangement joins TRBV9 to TRBJ1-6; D is perhaps TRBD1 (5 bases). With 3 bases removed from V and 10 bases from J, the gap between germline ends came to 11 bases. CDR1 is SGDLS and CDR2 is YYNGEE in the germline V gene. The CDR3 is 13 amino acids. CDR3 nucleotide sequence: TGTGCCAGCAGCGCTTCGACAGAATCACCCCTCCACTTT. Translated: CASSASTESPLHF.

V usage is TRBV7-3 and J usage is TRBJ2-2; no reliable D call. CDR3 length equals 14 residues. CDR1 and CDR2 (germline): SGHTA, FQGTGA. V dropped 4 bases and J dropped 1 base, with 7 bases sitting between them. CDR3 residues: CASSSAGNTGELFF. CDR3 nucleotide sequence: TGTGCCAGCAGCTCCGCAGGGAACACCGGGGAGCTGTTTTTT. The entire variable domain, with the rest obtained from reference TRBV7-3 and TRBJ2-2, is as follows: GAGVSQTPSNKVTEKGKYVELRCDPISGHTALYWYRQSLGQGPEFLIYFQGTGAADDSGLPNDRFFAVRPEGSVSTLKIQRTERGDSAVYLCASSSAGNTGELFFGEGSRLTVL.

The chain is built from TRBV11-2 and TRBJ2-3, with 8 bases lining up with TRBD2. Per germline, CDR1 SGHAT and CDR2 FQNNGV. V lost 1 base to trimming and J lost 3 bases; unmatched junction nucleotides: 3. The CDR3 spans 15 residues. CDR3 DNA: TGTGCCAGCAGCTTAGTACGGGGGGGTACAGATACGCAGTATTTT. It encodes CASSLVRGGTDTQYF.

The V gene is TRBV29-1, the J gene TRBJ1-2; 11 nucleotides agree with TRBD1. The length of the CDR3 is 13 residues. Losses at the gene ends were 4 bases for V and 5 bases for J; bases not matched to a gene: 3. The germline CDR1 and CDR2 sequences are SQVTM and ANQGSEA. The CDR3: CSVARDRGYGYTF. In DNA, the CDR3 is TGCAGCGTTGCCCGGGACAGGGGGTATGGCTACACCTTC.

This chain joins TRBV30 and TRBJ1-2; the D gene is possibly TRBD1 (5 bases). Per the germline V gene, CDR1 is GTSNPN and CDR2 is SVGIG (reference sequence). The CDR3 is 13 amino acids. The V gene lost 1 base and the J gene lost 7 bases, with 13 bases spanning the gap. CDR3 region: CAWSEGRDSGYTF. DNA for the CDR3: TGTGCCTGGAGTGAAGGCAGGGATAGTGGCTACACCTTC.